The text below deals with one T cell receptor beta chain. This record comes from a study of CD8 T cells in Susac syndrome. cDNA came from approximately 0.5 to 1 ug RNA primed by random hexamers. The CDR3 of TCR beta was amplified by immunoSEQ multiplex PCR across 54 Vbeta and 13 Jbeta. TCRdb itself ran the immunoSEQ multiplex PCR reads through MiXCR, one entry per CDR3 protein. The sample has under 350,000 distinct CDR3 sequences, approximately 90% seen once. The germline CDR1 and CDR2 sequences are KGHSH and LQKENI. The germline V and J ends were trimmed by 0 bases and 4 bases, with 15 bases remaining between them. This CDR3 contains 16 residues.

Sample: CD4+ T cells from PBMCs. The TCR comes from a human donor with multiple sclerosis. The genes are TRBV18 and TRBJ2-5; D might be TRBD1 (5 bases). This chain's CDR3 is CASSPPSGRVAETQYF. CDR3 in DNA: TGTGCCAGCTCACCACCCTCGGGCAGGGTGGCAGAGACCCAGTACTTC.